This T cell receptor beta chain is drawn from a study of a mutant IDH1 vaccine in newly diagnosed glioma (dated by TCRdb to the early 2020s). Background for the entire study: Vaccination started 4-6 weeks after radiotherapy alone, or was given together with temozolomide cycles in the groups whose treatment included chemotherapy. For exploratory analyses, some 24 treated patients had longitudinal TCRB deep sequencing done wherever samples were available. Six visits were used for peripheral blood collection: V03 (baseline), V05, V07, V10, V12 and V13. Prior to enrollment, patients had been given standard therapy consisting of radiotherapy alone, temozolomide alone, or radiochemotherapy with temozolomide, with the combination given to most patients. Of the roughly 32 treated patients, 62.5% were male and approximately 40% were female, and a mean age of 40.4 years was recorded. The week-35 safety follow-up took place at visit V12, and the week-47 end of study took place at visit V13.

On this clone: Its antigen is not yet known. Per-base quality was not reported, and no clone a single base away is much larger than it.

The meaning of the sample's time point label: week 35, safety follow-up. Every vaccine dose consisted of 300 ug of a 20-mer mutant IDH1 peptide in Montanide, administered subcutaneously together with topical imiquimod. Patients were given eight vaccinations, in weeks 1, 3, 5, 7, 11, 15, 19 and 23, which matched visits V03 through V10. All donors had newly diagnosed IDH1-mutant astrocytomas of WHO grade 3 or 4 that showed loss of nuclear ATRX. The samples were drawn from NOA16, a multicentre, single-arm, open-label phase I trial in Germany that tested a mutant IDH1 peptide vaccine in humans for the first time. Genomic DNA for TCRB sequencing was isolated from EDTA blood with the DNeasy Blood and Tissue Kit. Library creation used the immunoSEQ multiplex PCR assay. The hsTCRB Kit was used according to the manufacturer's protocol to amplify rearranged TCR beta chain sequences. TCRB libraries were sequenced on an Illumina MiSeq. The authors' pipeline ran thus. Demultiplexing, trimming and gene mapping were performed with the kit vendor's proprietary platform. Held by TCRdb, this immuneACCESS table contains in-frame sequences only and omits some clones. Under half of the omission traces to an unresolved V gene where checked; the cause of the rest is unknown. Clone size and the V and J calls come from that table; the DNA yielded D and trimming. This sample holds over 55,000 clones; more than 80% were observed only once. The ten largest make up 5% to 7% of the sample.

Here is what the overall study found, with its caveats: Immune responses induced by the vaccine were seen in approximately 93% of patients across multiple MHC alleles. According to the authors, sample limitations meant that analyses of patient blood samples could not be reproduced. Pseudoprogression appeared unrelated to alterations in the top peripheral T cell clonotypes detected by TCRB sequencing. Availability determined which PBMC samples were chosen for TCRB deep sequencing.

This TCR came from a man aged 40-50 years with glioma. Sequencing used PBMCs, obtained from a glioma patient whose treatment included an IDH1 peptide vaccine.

Here the CDR3 is given as CASSEYWGGDQPQHF. The bases are TGTGCCAGCAGTGAGTATTGGGGAGGGGATCAGCCCCAGCATTTT. This receptor chain uses TRBV6-1 and TRBJ1-5, and possibly TRBD1, on 5 matching bases. There are 15 amino acids in the CDR3, from cysteine to phenylalanine inclusive. CDR3 DNA only is kept here, 45 bases in frame from base 1. CDR1 MNHNS and CDR2 SASEGT were looked up in the germline V gene. The junction carries 14 bases between V and J, which are trimmed by 3 bases and 5 bases respectively.